Sequencing of this T cell receptor (beta chain) was carried out in a study of blood T cell repertoires in COVID-19 (TCRdb year 2020). Study-level background: Collaborator samples came from the United States, Italy and Spain and covered acute and convalescent phases of COVID-19. The material from the prospective study consisted of cDNA or gDNA derived from T cells, B-cell-depleted T cells, or PBMCs. Where available, HLA class I and class II types were obtained from metadata supplied by the sample provider rather than from assay-based typing. Deeply sampled blood TCRbeta repertoires from subjects exposed to, actively infected with, or recovered from COVID-19 were included in the dataset. The repertoires were made available in a free public database intended to serve as a resource for research on the immune response to SARS-CoV-2. The sample metadata nearly always contained a de-identified subject ID, COVID-19 status, age in years and sex. Samples were obtained from the ongoing ImmuneRACE study (first 160 participants) and from 1,254 subjects provided by 6 global collaborators.

At one collaborating source in Seattle, patients were enrolled during active infection and were followed longitudinally through the course of disease. Collaborating institutions collected whole blood in K2EDTA tubes following their own protocols. For TCRbeta analysis, collaborator samples were shipped as frozen whole blood, as isolated PBMCs, or as DNA extracted from either sample type. General conclusions and limits of the study: The quantity of clinical and demographic metadata differed by source and by participant and was supplied without curation.

According to the germline V gene, CDR1 reads SGHRS and CDR2 reads YFSETQ. Including the terminal cysteine and phenylalanine, the CDR3 comprises 17 residues. The read is trimmed to its CDR3 DNA, 51 bases read in frame from base 1. Unmatched junction bases come to 8, with V trimmed by 3 bases and J by 5 bases. The immunoSEQ Assay, a bias-controlled multiplex PCR, was used to amplify TCRbeta CDR3 regions from genomic DNA. From the authors' description of their analysis: The number of nucleated cells in each sample was estimated by amplification of reference gene primers within the assay. Sequence reads were collapsed and filtered to measure the absolute abundance of every unique TCRbeta CDR3 rearrangement. Productive Simpson clonality was computed per sample as the square root of Simpson's diversity index over productive rearrangements. TCRdb took this table from immuneACCESS and kept in-frame rearrangements with V and J called. Such tables lack part of the clones; where checked against another copy, unresolved V genes explain under half of the gap, and the rest is unexplained. V and J calls and clone size are copied from that table; D and trimming were computed from the DNA. This sample has over 250,000 clones in its table, and approximately 92% of those were observed once. Clones ranked in the top ten supply under 3% of the sample.

For this clone: Its recognized antigen is unknown. Qualities for individual bases were not recorded, and no much larger clone is one base off.

This TCR was sampled from a person aged 18 to 29 with COVID-19, enrolled during active disease. Recombination joined TRBV5-1 with TRBJ2-5; 15 bases in the middle match TRBD2. Sequencing input: peripheral blood. The CDR3 sequence is CASSSGLAGGPGETQYF. The DNA sequence follows: TGCGCCAGCAGCTCAGGACTAGCGGGAGGGCCGGGGGAGACCCAGTACTTC.